These 18 T cell receptor beta chains originate from one sample sequenced in a study of early T cells in non-severe SARS-CoV-2 infection. MiXCR was run by TCRdb on the 5' RACE reads, yielding one entry per CDR3 protein. The sample lists about 26,000 distinct CDR3 sequences, approximately 4% occurring once. Sequencing used whole blood. The receptors come from an adult who was a healthcare worker with PCR-confirmed SARS-CoV-2 infection or an uninfected control (not recorded which).

The sample holds many counts of this clonotype. The chain has TRBV6-2 or TRBV6-3 and TRBJ2-7, with 9 bases lining up with TRBD2. After removal of 4 bases from V and 6 bases from J, the junction contained 7 bases not matched to a gene. Germline CDR1 and CDR2: MNHEY and SVGEGT. The CDR3 covers 14 residues. This CDR3 reads CASSSRTSAVEQYF. The DNA of the CDR3 is TGTGCCAGCAGTTCTCGGACTAGCGCGGTCGAGCAGTACTTC.

The sample holds many counts of this clonotype. V is TRBV4-1 and J is TRBJ1-5; 7 nucleotides align to TRBD1. Per germline, CDR1 MGHRA and CDR2 YSYEKL. The length of the CDR3 is 19 residues. V shed 0 bases and J 1 base; nucleotides not matched to a gene: 12. CDR3 DNA sequence: TGCGCCAGCAGCCAAGAGACAGGGAAGGGAGTGGGGAGCAATCAGCCCCAGCATTTT. This encodes CASSQETGKGVGSNQPQHF.

V is TRBV4-1 and J is TRBJ2-7; 7 nucleotides line up with TRBD1. V lost 2 bases to trimming and J lost 0 bases; unmatched junction nucleotides: 7. Looked up from germline, CDR1 is MGHRA and CDR2 is YSYEKL. CDR3 length equals 16 residues. The CDR3 here is CASSQQTGPSSYEQYF. The CDR3 nucleotides are TGCGCCAGCAGCCAACAGACAGGGCCTAGCTCCTACGAGCAGTACTTC.

This clonotype was seen many times. The chain combines TRBV5-1 with TRBJ2-2, with TRBD1 identical over 12 bases. The germline gives CDR1 SGHRS, CDR2 YFSETQ. V shed 0 bases and J 10 bases; nucleotides not matched to a gene: 4. CDR3 length: 15 residues. CDR3 in DNA: TGCGCCAGCAGCTTGGTAGGGACAGGGGGCGAGGAGCTGTTTTTT. Residues: CASSLVGTGGEELFF.

This clonotype was recorded many times. CDR3 sequence: CASRTSQFYEQYF. The CDR3 DNA reads as TGTGCCAGCAGGACTAGCCAATTCTACGAGCAGTACTTC. The chain has TRBV28 and TRBJ2-7; 7 nucleotides agree with TRBD2. Germline trimming cut 6 bases from V and 3 bases from J; bases unmatched to any gene: 5. CDR1 is MDHEN, CDR2 SYDVKM, per germline. The CDR3 consists of 13 residues.

This clonotype was seen repeatedly, ten times or more. The genes are TRBV6-5 and TRBJ1-1; D ambiguous. V was pared by 3 bases and J by 3 bases, with 8 bases between. This CDR3 is 13 amino acids long. Per germline, CDR1 MNHEY and CDR2 SVGAGI. CDR3 sequence: CASSYTDDTEAFF. The CDR3 DNA reads TGTGCCAGCAGTTATACGGACGACACTGAAGCTTTCTTT.

Many counts were recorded for this clonotype. This chain uses TRBV7-9 with TRBJ2-4, with 8 bases lining up with TRBD1. The V gene end was trimmed by 0 bases and the J gene end by 2 bases; junction bases not matched to a gene: 3. CDR3 size: 16 residues. Per germline, CDR1 SEHNR and CDR2 FQNEAQ (reference sequence). The CDR3: CASSLAQGGSKNIQYF. The CDR3 DNA reads as TGTGCCAGCAGCTTAGCACAGGGGGGCTCCAAAAACATTCAGTACTTC.

In its sample, this clonotype was seen many times. The rearrangement links TRBV18 to TRBJ2-3; D unclear. Germline V lookup: CDR1 KGHSH, CDR2 LQKENI. V was clipped by 0 bases and J by 6 bases, with 7 bases between them. This CDR3 has 13 amino acids. CDR3 DNA sequence: TGTGCCAGCTCACCACCTCGCCCCGATACGCAGTATTTT. Its translation is CASSPPRPDTQYF.

This clonotype was recorded at least ten times. V usage is TRBV20-1 and J usage is TRBJ2-1; TRBD2 matches at 10 bases. V was pared by 6 bases and J by 6 bases, with 11 bases of the junction left unmatched. The CDR3 contains 15 residues. Germline loops: CDR1 DFQATT, CDR2 SNEGSKA (reference sequence). In nucleotides, the CDR3 is TGCAGTGCCCGAGGTTGGCTAGCGGGGGCCAATGAGCAGTTCTTC. It specifies CSARGWLAGANEQFF.

This clonotype has ten or more counts. The chain links TRBV5-1 to TRBJ2-7, with a weak D call TRBD2 (6 bases). The CDR3 is 14 residues long. CDR1 and CDR2 from the germline V gene are SGHRS and YFSETQ. Trimming left V 2 bases short and J 4 bases short, with 13 bases between. DNA for the CDR3: TGCGCCAGCAGCTTCGCCGGGAGAGGATACGAGCAGTACTTC. Translating gives CASSFAGRGYEQYF.

V gene TRBV19 combines with J gene TRBJ2-7; D is ambiguous. The V end lost 7 bases, the J end lost 3 bases, and 4 bases lay between the germline ends. The CDR3 spans 10 residues. Germline CDR1 is LNHDA and CDR2 is SQIVND (reference sequence). The CDR3 sequence is CASIFYEQYF. CDR3 bases: TGTGCCAGTATATTCTACGAGCAGTACTTC.

This clonotype occurred many times. The chain recombines TRBV18 with TRBJ1-2, with D tentatively TRBD1 (5 bases). The V and J ends lost 2 bases and 6 bases respectively, with 13 bases between them. The CDR3 is 14 amino acids. From germline, CDR1 is KGHSH and CDR2 LQKENI. The CDR3 is CASSPSQGTDGYTF. The DNA of the CDR3 is TGTGCCAGCTCACCAAGTCAGGGAACCGATGGCTACACCTTC. The variable domain in full, completed from reference TRBV18 and TRBJ1-2, reads NAGVMQNPRHLVRRRGQEARLRCSPMKGHSHVYWYRQLPEEGLKFMVYLQKENIIDESGMPKERFSAEFPKEGPSILRIQQVVRGDSAAYFCASSPSQGTDGYTFGSGTRLTVV.

The chain couples TRBV27 to TRBJ2-1; D ambiguous. The CDR3 loop spans 12 amino acids. Germline V CDR1 and CDR2: MNHEY, SMNVEV (reference sequence). In DNA, the CDR3 is TGTGTACGCCCTAGCTCCTACAATGAGCAGTTCTTC. Translation gives CVRPSSYNEQFF.

This rearrangement joins TRBV3-1 to TRBJ2-2; no clear D. The CDR3 has 14 amino acids. Deletions cut 2 bases from V and 1 base from J, with 5 bases between. Looked up from germline, CDR1 is LGHDT and CDR2 is YNNKEL (reference sequence). CDR3 protein: CASSQQVNTGELFF. The DNA for the CDR3 is TGTGCCAGCAGCCAACAGGTGAACACCGGGGAGCTGTTTTTT.

This clonotype has a count of ten or more. The genes are TRBV2 and TRBJ2-7; the D is unclear. The CDR3 is made up of 13 amino acids. The germline V gene encodes CDR1 SNHLY and CDR2 FYNNEI. V lost 5 bases, J lost 2 bases, and 10 bases lay in between. The CDR3 DNA is TGTGCCAGCAGTCTACCCGGTCCCTACGAGCAGTACTTC. Its protein product is CASSLPGPYEQYF.

The sample holds a few counts of this clonotype. The chain is built from TRBV27 and TRBJ2-7; perhaps TRBD2 as D (6 bases). Trimming stripped 4 bases from V and 1 base from J, with 17 bases between. The CDR3 runs to 16 residues. In germline, CDR1 is MNHEY, CDR2 SMNVEV (reference sequence). The CDR3 spells CASSSSVGGPSYEQYF. CDR3 nucleotide sequence: TGTGCCAGCAGTTCCTCCGTGGGGGGACCTTCCTACGAGCAGTACTTC.

At least ten counts were recorded for this clonotype. The rearrangement links TRBV4-1 to TRBJ2-1; unclear D gene. The V gene's germline CDR1 is MGHRA and CDR2 YSYEKL. The V and J ends lost 4 bases and 2 bases respectively, with 12 bases between them. CDR3 length: 15 amino acids. The CDR3 region has the DNA TGCGCCAGCAGCCCGAAAACAATGACCTACAATGAGCAGTTCTTC. It yields the protein CASSPKTMTYNEQFF.

This clonotype was seen many times. The rearrangement joins TRBV5-1 to TRBJ2-5, with 9 bases fitting TRBD2. Germline-derived CDR1 and CDR2 are SGHRS and YFSETQ. The junction had 8 bases not matched to a gene; V was cut back by 4 bases and J by 4 bases. The CDR3 consists of 15 residues. This chain's CDR3 is CASSHNPREGETQYF. In DNA form, the CDR3 reads TGCGCCAGCAGCCATAACCCGCGGGAGGGAGAGACCCAGTACTTC.